The 17 T cell receptor beta chains presented below share a single source sample, sequenced in a study of blood T cell repertoires in COVID-19. Here immunoSEQ multiplex PCR was the method, and the copy in TCRdb shows in-frame clones only, minus some. The data show some 50,000 clones, about four fifths seen once. Sequencing was performed on peripheral blood. The receptors stem from a human donor in a cohort sampled during active COVID-19.

V usage is TRBV6-5 and J usage is TRBJ1-3, with D unresolved. V lost 4 bases and J 6 bases, leaving 4 bases between the germline ends. The CDR3 sequence is 11 residues long. Germline CDR1 is MNHEY and CDR2 is SVGAGI. CDR3 nucleotides: TGTGCCAGCAGTTCGTTAAACACCATATATTTT. Translated: CASSSLNTIYF.

The gene calls are TRBV28 and TRBJ1-4, with 7 bases matching TRBD1. Germline V CDR1 and CDR2: MDHEN, SYDVKM. V was clipped by 4 bases and J by 7 bases; unmatched bases: 9. CDR3 length equals 15 residues. Here the CDR3 DNA reads TGTGCCAGCAGTTCGAACAGGGGAAGGAGTGAAAAACTGTTTTTT. It specifies CASSSNRGRSEKLFF.

The chain combines TRBV5-6 with TRBJ1-2, with 10 bases matching TRBD1. The CDR3 length is 15 residues. V gave up 4 bases and J gave up 5 bases; unmatched junction bases: 8. CDR1 is SGHDT and CDR2 is YYEEEE in the germline V gene. The DNA of the CDR3 is TGTGCCAGCAGCCGCCCGGGACAGGGGAAGTATGGCTACACCTTC. Translating it yields CASSRPGQGKYGYTF.

V usage is TRBV29-1 and J usage is TRBJ2-1; 9 bases match TRBD2. The CDR3 consists of 17 residues. Germline lookup yields CDR1 SQVTM and CDR2 ANQGSEA. Trimming removed 3 bases from V and 1 base from J; junction bases left unmatched: 10. The CDR3 sequence is CSVEALGLAGSYNEQFF. The CDR3 nucleotides are TGCAGCGTTGAGGCTTTGGGGCTAGCGGGATCCTACAATGAGCAGTTCTTC.

The rearrangement joins TRBV7-8 to TRBJ1-1; D remains unclear. Germline CDR1 and CDR2: SGHVS and FQNEAQ. The CDR3 is made up of 14 amino acids. The germline V and J ends were trimmed by 1 base and 1 base, with 7 bases remaining between them. Written as DNA, the CDR3 is TGTGCCAGCAGCTTAGTGGAGACGAACACTGAAGCTTTCTTT. This codes for CASSLVETNTEAFF.

The chain carries TRBV10-3 and TRBJ2-5; D is possibly TRBD2 (5 bases). The CDR3 covers 15 residues. V was pared by 3 bases and J by 4 bases, with 15 bases between. Germline CDR1 and CDR2: ENHRY and SYGVKD. The CDR3 nucleotides read TGTGCCATCAGTGATTCCGGACTGCCCGTAGAGACCCAGTACTTC. It translates to CAISDSGLPVETQYF.

The J gene is TRBJ2-4, the V gene TRBV27, with TRBD1 matching 8 bases. The V gene's germline CDR1 is MNHEY and CDR2 SMNVEV (reference sequence). V gave up 7 bases and J gave up 7 bases; unmatched junction bases: 9. The CDR3 covers 14 residues. The CDR3 here is CASKSDRVGNIQYF. For the CDR3, the DNA is TGTGCCAGCAAATCGGACAGGGTGGGGAACATTCAGTACTTC.

The chain employs TRBV5-5 and TRBJ2-7; no clear D gene. V gave up 1 base and J gave up 3 bases, with 8 bases separating them. Germline CDR1 is SGHKS and CDR2 is YYEKEE (reference sequence). The CDR3 sequence is 13 residues long. CDR3 sequence reads: CASSLLPDYEQYF. The CDR3 DNA reads TGTGCCAGCAGCTTGTTGCCAGACTACGAGCAGTACTTC.

The chain couples TRBV7-6 to TRBJ2-1; D is possibly TRBD2 (5 bases). CDR1 and CDR2 from the germline V gene are SGHVS and FNYEAQ. V was pared by 2 bases and J by 4 bases, with 15 bases between. The CDR3 has 16 amino acids. CDR3 DNA sequence: TGTGCCAGCAGCTTATCCTCGCTAGCCAGGTACAATGAGCAGTTCTTC. This gives the protein CASSLSSLARYNEQFF.

The rearrangement links TRBV2 to TRBJ2-7, with a tentative D call TRBD2 (6 bases). The CDR3 is 16 residues long. With 3 bases removed from V and 2 bases from J, the gap between germline ends came to 17 bases. From germline, CDR1 is SNHLY and CDR2 FYNNEI. The CDR3 sequence is CASSDGGAAGTYEQYF. The CDR3 region has the DNA TGTGCCAGCAGTGATGGTGGAGCGGCGGGAACCTACGAGCAGTACTTC.

Only a few counts were recorded for this clone. The V call is TRBV4-2, the J call TRBJ1-2, with TRBD1 matching over 8 bases. Per germline, CDR1 LGHNA and CDR2 YNFKEQ. V gave up 4 bases and J gave up 5 bases; unmatched junction bases: 3. The length of the CDR3 is 13 residues. The CDR3 is CASSPGQGYGYTF. The CDR3 DNA is TGTGCCAGCAGCCCCGGACAGGGATATGGCTACACCTTC.

The V gene is TRBV4-3, the J gene TRBJ2-7, with 7 bases identical to TRBD1. Germline CDR1 reads LGHNA; CDR2 reads YSLEER. The V gene end was trimmed by 4 bases and the J gene end by 2 bases; junction bases not matched to a gene: 11. CDR3 size: 16 residues. CDR3 DNA: TGCGCCAGCAGCCCTTGGACAGGCGGTATCCCCTACGAGCAGTACTTC. The encoded protein is CASSPWTGGIPYEQYF.

The chain couples TRBV30 to TRBJ1-5; D remains ambiguous. Germline loops: CDR1 GTSNPN, CDR2 SVGIG (reference sequence). V was shortened by 0 bases and J by 1 base, with 4 bases between the two germline ends. This CDR3 is 13 amino acids long. CDR3 in amino acids: CAWSVESNQPQHF. The CDR3 DNA follows: TGTGCCTGGAGTGTTGAGAGCAATCAGCCCCAGCATTTT.

This clone appeared a single time. V and J are TRBV7-8 and TRBJ2-7; D is perhaps TRBD1 (5 bases). V lost 7 bases to trimming and J lost 2 bases, with 15 bases between them. This CDR3 contains 14 residues. Germline V gene data show CDR1 as SGHVS and CDR2 as FQNEAQ. The CDR3 sequence: CASNERGFTYEQYF. The CDR3 DNA reads as TGTGCCAGCAACGAAAGGGGTTTTACCTACGAGCAGTACTTC.

The chain joins TRBV19 to TRBJ1-1, with 7 bases identical to TRBD1. CDR1 LNHDA and CDR2 SQIVND come from the germline V gene (reference sequence). Unmatched junction bases numbered 10, after V lost 5 bases and J lost 1 base. This CDR3 region has 16 residues. The chain's CDR3 is CASSPQTGSTNTEAFF. CDR3 in DNA: TGTGCCAGTAGTCCCCAGACAGGGTCCACGAACACTGAAGCTTTCTTT.

The rearrangement links TRBV18 to TRBJ1-6; TRBD1 matches 7 bases. Germline CDR1 and CDR2: KGHSH and LQKENI. The CDR3 consists of 15 residues. J was trimmed by 5 bases and V by 3 bases; bases with no gene match: 4. CDR3 amino acids: CASSPGRGNNSPLHF. CDR3 coding DNA: TGTGCCAGCTCACCGGGCAGGGGGAATAATTCACCCCTCCACTTT.

The J gene is TRBJ1-1, the V gene TRBV3-1 (or the pseudogene TRBV3-2), with 8 bases matching TRBD1. Germline values: CDR1 LGHDT, CDR2 YNNKEL (reference sequence). The CDR3 length is 15 residues. V shed 3 bases and J 3 bases; nucleotides not matched to a gene: 6. This chain's CDR3 is CASSHDRGEDTEAFF. In DNA, the CDR3 is TGTGCCAGCAGCCACGACAGGGGTGAGGACACTGAAGCTTTCTTT.